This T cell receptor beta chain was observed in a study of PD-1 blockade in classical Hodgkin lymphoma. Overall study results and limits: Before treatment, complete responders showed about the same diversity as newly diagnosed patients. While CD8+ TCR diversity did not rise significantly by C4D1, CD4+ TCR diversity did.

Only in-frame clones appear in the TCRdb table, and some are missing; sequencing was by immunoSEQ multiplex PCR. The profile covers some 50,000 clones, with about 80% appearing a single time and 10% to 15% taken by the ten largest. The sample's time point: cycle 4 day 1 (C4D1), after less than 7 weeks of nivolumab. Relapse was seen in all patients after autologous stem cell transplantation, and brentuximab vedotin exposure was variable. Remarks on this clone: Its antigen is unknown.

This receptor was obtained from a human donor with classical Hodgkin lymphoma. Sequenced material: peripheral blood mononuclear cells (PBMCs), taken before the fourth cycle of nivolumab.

This chain's CDR3 is CASSLNRWGTSGPEQFF. The CDR3 DNA sequence: TGTGCCAGCAGTTTAAATCGTTGGGGGACTAGCGGCCCTGAGCAGTTCTTC. The rearrangement uses TRBV28 and TRBJ2-1, with 11 bases fitting TRBD2. The CDR3 contains 17 residues. Trimming took 2 bases from V and 9 from J; bases not matched to a gene: 12. Germline CDR1 and CDR2: MDHEN and SYDVKM.